The clone carrying this T cell receptor (beta chain) was observed a few times. Its antigen is undetermined. This entry belongs to a study of T cell repertoires in cytomegalovirus infection. Across the whole study: HLA-B-restricted CMV epitopes that are well studied, plus recently identified HLA-C-restricted ones, were used by the study. Public TCR beta signature analysis indicated the presence of both CMV infection and matching HLA type. Overall study results and limits: In two of eight donors, the top clonotype was HLA-C-restricted CMV-specific. Summed public TCR beta family frequency identified CMV carriers bearing the relevant HLA.

TCRdb reanalysed the reads using MiXCR and keeps one entry per CDR3 protein. This sample has fewer than 850,000 distinct CDR3 sequences, with 25% to 30% found just once. The CDR3 extends over 15 amino acids. V shed 2 bases and J shed 7 bases, with 15 bases lying between them. Germline-derived CDR1 and CDR2 are SGHTA and FQGTGA. The V call is TRBV7-3, the J call TRBJ2-1; possible D gene TRBD2, 7 bases. The sequence was obtained from a human donor in good health (CMV status not recorded). Some clones in this sample may be carry-over from other donors' samples. Sequencing was performed on cultured CD8+ T cells from PBMCs, taken from culture after CMV antigen stimulation. In DNA form, the CDR3 reads TGTGCCAGCAGCTTAGTGGGGGGGCTTGATAATGAGCAGTTCTTC. It specifies CASSLVGGLDNEQFF.